These 3 T cell receptor beta chains were sequenced from one sample in a study of Graves' ophthalmopathy and Graves' hyperthyroidism. Beta-chain TCR CDR3 regions were amplified from RNA transcripts. RT-PCR was first run with HTBI primers, then multiplex PCR in a second round. TCRdb re-analysed the multiplex PCR reads in MiXCR, keeping a single row per CDR3 protein. The sample lists about 410,000 distinct CDR3 sequences, about a sixth occurring once. The specimen sequenced was peripheral blood. These receptors all stem from a woman younger than 35 with Graves' ophthalmopathy.

This clonotype came up many times. The chain uses TRBV19 and TRBJ2-7; D call uncertain. Trimming shortened V by 3 bases and J by 5 bases, and 8 bases separated the two germline ends. Germline V gene sequence: CDR1 LNHDA, CDR2 SQIVND (reference sequence). The length of the CDR3 is 12 residues. The CDR3 spells CASSMRGDEQYF. In DNA form, the CDR3 reads TGTGCCAGTAGTATGAGAGGCGACGAGCAGTACTTC.

At least ten counts were recorded for this clonotype. The chain employs TRBV12-3 or TRBV12-4 and TRBJ1-5; 7 bases are a match to TRBD1. Trimming removed 5 bases from V and 7 bases from J; junction bases left unmatched: 5. This CDR3 region has 13 residues. The CDR3 sequence: CASSETGKQPQHF. The CDR3 bases are TGTGCCAGCAGTGAGACAGGGAAACAGCCCCAGCATTTT.

This rearrangement joins TRBV10-3 to TRBJ1-1, with unresolved D. The V and J ends lost 7 bases and 4 bases respectively, with 16 bases between them. CDR1 and CDR2 (germline): ENHRY, SYGVKD. This CDR3 is built from 14 residues. CDR3 loop: CAINHSRPGTEAFF. In DNA form, the CDR3 reads TGTGCCATCAACCATTCAAGGCCTGGCACTGAAGCTTTCTTT.